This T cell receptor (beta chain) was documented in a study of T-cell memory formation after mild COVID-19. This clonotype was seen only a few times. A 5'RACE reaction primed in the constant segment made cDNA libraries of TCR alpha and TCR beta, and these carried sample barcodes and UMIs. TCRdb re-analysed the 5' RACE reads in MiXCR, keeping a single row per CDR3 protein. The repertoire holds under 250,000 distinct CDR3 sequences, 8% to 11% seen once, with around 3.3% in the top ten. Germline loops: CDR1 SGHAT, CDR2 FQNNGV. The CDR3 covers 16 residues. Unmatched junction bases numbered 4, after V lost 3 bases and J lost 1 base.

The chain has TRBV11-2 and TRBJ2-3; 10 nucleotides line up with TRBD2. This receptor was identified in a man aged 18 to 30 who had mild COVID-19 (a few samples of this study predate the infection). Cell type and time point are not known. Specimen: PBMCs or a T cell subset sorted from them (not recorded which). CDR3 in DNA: TGTGCCAGCAGCTTTCTAGCGGGGGCGCGCACAGATACGCAGTATTTT. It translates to CASSFLAGARTDTQYF.